These 18 T cell receptor beta chains share one sample of origin, sequenced in a study of blood T cell repertoires in COVID-19. The protocol was immunoSEQ multiplex PCR, while the TCRdb copy is restricted to in-frame clones and leaves out a portion. The repertoire includes around 320,000 clones, approximately 90% of them detected once, and less than 4% sits in the top ten. The sample was PBMCs or T cells enriched from blood (not recorded which). Receptors were obtained from a woman under 40 who had been exposed to COVID-19.

The chain uses TRBV2 and TRBJ1-2, with 8 bases lining up with TRBD1. Trimming at V came to 7 bases and at J to 4 bases, leaving 5 bases not matched to a gene. Looked up from germline, CDR1 is SNHLY and CDR2 is FYNNEI. The CDR3 spans 13 residues. The CDR3: CASTGQGPYGYTF. CDR3 sequence (DNA): TGTGCCAGCACTGGACAGGGACCCTATGGCTACACCTTC.

This clone has just a few counts. V gene TRBV9 combines with J gene TRBJ2-3; TRBD2 matches 7 bases. CDR3 length equals 15 residues. Germline V gives CDR1 SGDLS, CDR2 YYNGEE. V trimming: 4 bases; J trimming: 6 bases; junction bases outside the gene matches: 11. CDR3 nucleotides: TGTGCCAGCAGCCTAGAGGGGACTACAATTGATACGCAGTATTTT. This codes for CASSLEGTTIDTQYF.

The chain combines TRBV2 with TRBJ1-5; the D is unclear. This CDR3 spans 14 amino acids. Trimming left V 11 bases short and J 3 bases short, with 17 bases between. Germline V gives CDR1 SNHLY, CDR2 FYNNEI. The CDR3 spells CAASAANYNQPQHF. DNA of the CDR3: TGTGCCGCCTCGGCAGCCAACTACAATCAGCCCCAGCATTTT.

The table lists this clone with a few counts. The chain carries TRBV18 and TRBJ1-2; 9 nucleotides line up with TRBD1. Germline CDR1 reads KGHSH; CDR2 reads LQKENI. The CDR3 extends over 17 amino acids. J was trimmed by 3 bases and V by 4 bases; bases with no gene match: 12. CDR3 nucleotides: TGTGCCAGCTCACATTCCGTGGGGACAGGGACTGACTATGGCTACACCTTC. Translated, it gives CASSHSVGTGTDYGYTF.

The CDR3 region is CASSFRGNYGYTF. The CDR3 DNA follows: TGTGCCAGCAGCTTCCGGGGGAACTATGGCTACACCTTC. The chain uses TRBV7-9 and TRBJ1-2, with D possibly TRBD1 on 5 matching bases. Germline CDR1 and CDR2: SEHNR and FQNEAQ (reference sequence). CDR3 size: 13 residues. Trimming removed 3 bases from V and 2 bases from J, with 7 bases in between.

Here the CDR3 reads CASSSPTGGPDTQYF. The CDR3 DNA sequence: TGTGCCAGCAGCTCACCGACAGGGGGCCCAGATACGCAGTATTTT. V is TRBV5-4 and J is TRBJ2-3; 10 bases are a match to TRBD1. V trimming: 3 bases; J trimming: 4 bases; junction bases outside the gene matches: 5. The V gene's germline CDR1 is SGHNT and CDR2 YYREEE (reference sequence). The CDR3 contains 15 residues. Combining the CDR3 with reference TRBV5-4 and TRBJ2-3 gives the whole variable domain ETGVTQSPTHLIKTRGQQVTLRCSSQSGHNTVSWYQQALGQGPQFIFQYYREEENGRGNFPPRFSGLQFPNYSSELNVNALELDDSALYLCASSSPTGGPDTQYFGPGTRLTVL.

The chain combines TRBV7-9 with TRBJ1-6; weak D call: TRBD1 (5 bases). This CDR3 is built from 14 residues. Trimming took 5 bases from V and 10 from J, leaving 15 bases between them. Germline CDR1 reads SEHNR; CDR2 reads FQNEAQ (reference sequence). The CDR3 DNA reads as TGTGCCAGCAGCCAAGGGGCCAGTTTGTCACCCCTCCACTTT. As protein: CASSQGASLSPLHF.

The chain carries TRBV5-5 and TRBJ2-7, with TRBD1 as a possible D gene (6 bases). With 3 bases removed from V and 5 bases from J, the gap between germline ends came to 15 bases. This CDR3 has 14 residues. Germline V lookup: CDR1 SGHKS, CDR2 YYEKEE (reference sequence). CDR3 protein: CASSWAQGLHEQYF. In nucleotides, the CDR3 is TGTGCCAGCAGCTGGGCACAGGGTCTACACGAGCAGTACTTC. Complete variable domain (other parts from reference TRBV5-5 and TRBJ2-7): DAGVTQSPTHLIKTRGQQVTLRCSPISGHKSVSWYQQVLGQGPQFIFQYYEKEERGRGNFPDRFSARQFPNYSSELNVNALLLGDSALYLCASSWAQGLHEQYFGPGTRLTVT.

The chain joins TRBV5-3 to TRBJ1-2; TRBD1 is a possible D gene (6 bases). TRBV5-3 is classed as an ORF, of uncertain function. The CDR3 runs 12 residues. Trimming removed 3 bases from V and 7 bases from J, with 10 bases in between. For the CDR3, the DNA is TGTGCCAGAAGCTACAGGGTGAGTGGCTACACCTTC. It codes for CARSYRVSGYTF.

The chain has TRBV5-1 and TRBJ2-5; 7 positions agree with TRBD2. The CDR3 runs to 14 residues. The V segment lost 4 bases and the J segment 5 bases; nucleotides outside the gene matches: 8. Germline CDR1 is SGHRS and CDR2 is YFSETQ. CDR3 bases: TGCGCCAGCAGCCCGACGGGGGGTAGGGAGACCCAGTACTTC. It encodes CASSPTGGRETQYF.

The V call is TRBV9, the J call TRBJ2-5; D ambiguous. The V end lost 0 bases, the J end lost 9 bases, and 18 bases lay between the germline ends. The CDR3 contains 15 residues. Germline V gene lookup returns CDR1 SGDLS and CDR2 YYNGEE. The CDR3 DNA sequence: TGTGCCAGCAGCGTAGATCCACAGAACCTCAATCCCCAGTACTTC. Translating it yields CASSVDPQNLNPQYF.

The rearrangement joins TRBV11-2 to TRBJ2-1; possible D gene TRBD2, 5 bases. Per germline, CDR1 SGHAT and CDR2 FQNNGV. V shed 5 bases and J shed 5 bases, with 16 bases lying between them. The CDR3 length is 15 residues. The CDR3 reads CASSRLTTKDNEQFF. CDR3 bases: TGTGCCAGCAGCCGACTCACGACTAAGGACAATGAGCAGTTCTTC.

The rearrangement joins TRBV7-6 to TRBJ1-6; D is unclear. V dropped 5 bases and J dropped 0 bases, with 11 bases sitting between them. This CDR3 is 16 amino acids long. Germline V CDR1 and CDR2: SGHVS, FNYEAQ. Written as DNA, the CDR3 is TGTGCCAGCAGCCTCAGTATCGTCTCCTATAATTCACCCCTCCACTTT. Protein: CASSLSIVSYNSPLHF.

The chain recombines TRBV2 with TRBJ1-1; D is possibly TRBD1 (6 bases). CDR1 is SNHLY and CDR2 is FYNNEI in the germline V gene. The V gene lost 4 bases and the J gene lost 8 bases, with 8 bases spanning the gap. The CDR3 runs to 11 residues. CDR3 nucleotides: TGTGCCAGCAGTGCCGGGACAGAAGCTTTCTTT. It codes for CASSAGTEAFF.

The chain carries TRBV6-5 and TRBJ2-2, with 10 bases fitting TRBD1. V trimming: 5 bases; J trimming: 7 bases; junction bases outside the gene matches: 7. Germline V gene sequence: CDR1 MNHEY, CDR2 SVGAGI. The CDR3 extends over 15 amino acids. Written as DNA, the CDR3 is TGTGCCAGCAGTATTCTGGACAGGGGGATCGGGGAGCTGTTTTTT. It is translated as CASSILDRGIGELFF.

V is TRBV5-1 and J is TRBJ2-3, with D possibly matching TRBD2 (7 bases). The germline CDR1 and CDR2 sequences are SGHRS and YFSETQ. This CDR3 spans 15 amino acids. With 4 bases removed from V and 0 bases from J, the gap between germline ends came to 12 bases. The CDR3 nucleotides are TGCGCCAGCAGCATTGGGGGGGCTAGCACAGATACGCAGTATTTT. It specifies CASSIGGASTDTQYF.

V usage is TRBV18 and J usage is TRBJ2-3; 8 bases are a match to TRBD2. Trimming took 6 bases from V and 5 from J; bases not matched to a gene: 16. The CDR3 contains 17 residues. Germline V gene lookup returns CDR1 KGHSH and CDR2 LQKENI. The CDR3, as DNA: TGTGCCAGCTCCCCCGTGTCCGGGGGGGATCTCGGAGATACGCAGTATTTT. Encoded protein: CASSPVSGGDLGDTQYF. Combining the CDR3 with reference TRBV18 and TRBJ2-3 gives the whole variable domain NAGVMQNPRHLVRRRGQEARLRCSPMKGHSHVYWYRQLPEEGLKFMVYLQKENIIDESGMPKERFSAEFPKEGPSILRIQQVVRGDSAAYFCASSPVSGGDLGDTQYFGPGTRLTVL.

This clone occurred a few times. J is TRBJ2-3 and V is TRBV12-1; the table's D call of TRBD2 was not tested on the DNA. TRBV12-1 is an annotated pseudogene. This CDR3 has 16 residues. CDR3 nucleotide sequence: TGTGCCAGCAGCGGCAGCGGGGGAGAGAGCACAGATACGCAGTATTTT. Its translation is CASSGSGGESTDTQYF.